The 24 T cell receptor beta chains below were found in one sample sequenced in a study of blood T cell repertoires in COVID-19. Some clones are missing from TCRdb's copy, which holds only in-frame ones; the method was immunoSEQ multiplex PCR. The table has about 16,000 clones, 85% to 90% seen once; the top ten hold approximately 34%. The sequencing sample was made of peripheral blood. Receptors originate from an elderly woman with COVID-19, enrolled during active disease.

The chain joins TRBV5-6 to TRBJ2-1; TRBD2 matches 8 bases. V was pared by 4 bases and J by 4 bases, with 10 bases of the junction left unmatched. CDR1 and CDR2 from the germline V gene are SGHDT and YYEEEE. This CDR3 region has 16 residues. CDR3 protein: CASSLGGAGAYNEQFF. The DNA of the CDR3 is TGTGCCAGCAGCCTCGGGGGAGCGGGAGCTTACAATGAGCAGTTCTTC. The whole variable domain, remainder taken from reference TRBV5-6 and TRBJ2-1, is DAGVTQSPTHLIKTRGQQVTLRCSPKSGHDTVSWYQQALGQGPQFIFQYYEEEERQRGNFPDRFSGHQFPNYSSELNVNALLLGDSALYLCASSLGGAGAYNEQFFGPGTRLTVL.

The CDR3 protein is CASRGQFYNEQFF. The CDR3 region has the DNA TGTGCCAGCAGAGGACAGTTTTACAATGAGCAGTTCTTC. The rearrangement joins TRBV5-6 to TRBJ2-1, with D possibly being TRBD1 (6 bases). The V gene lost 5 bases and the J gene lost 4 bases, with 10 bases spanning the gap. This CDR3 contains 13 residues. Germline values: CDR1 SGHDT, CDR2 YYEEEE.

The rearrangement uses TRBV6-2 or TRBV6-3 and TRBJ1-1, with 10 bases fitting TRBD1. The CDR3 runs 13 residues. V lost 5 bases to trimming and J lost 4 bases; unmatched junction nucleotides: 1. Germline CDR1 MNHEY, CDR2 SVGEGT. CDR3 in amino acids: CASSRQGATEAFF. The CDR3 DNA reads TGTGCCAGCAGTCGACAGGGGGCCACTGAAGCTTTCTTT.

The V call is TRBV21-1, the J call TRBJ1-2. TRBV21-1 is termed a pseudogene. The CDR3 is 16 amino acids. The CDR3 sequence: CASSKWTWGVVYGYTF. The CDR3 DNA reads as TGTGCCAGCAGCAAATGGACTTGGGGGGTCGTCTATGGCTACACCTTC.

The chain joins TRBV7-9 to TRBJ2-5, with D perhaps TRBD2 (5 bases). The V gene's germline CDR1 is SEHNR and CDR2 FQNEAQ (reference sequence). V shed 2 bases and J shed 5 bases, with 15 bases lying between them. This CDR3 contains 15 residues. The CDR3 spells CASSLSAGLGETQYF. CDR3 nucleotide sequence: TGTGCCAGCAGCTTAAGTGCGGGTCTGGGGGAGACCCAGTACTTC. Together with reference TRBV7-9 and TRBJ2-5, the CDR3 gives the full variable domain: DTGVSQNPRHKITKRGQNVTFRCDPISEHNRLYWYRQTLGQGPEFLTYFQNEAQLEKSRLLSDRFSAERPKGSFSTLEIQRTEQGDSAMYLCASSLSAGLGETQYFGPGTRLLVL.

The chain has TRBV12-1 and TRBJ1-4. TRBV12-1 is tagged as a pseudogene. CDR3 length equals 15 residues. The CDR3 DNA sequence: TGTGCCAGCAGCTTTCCTCCGGACTGGAGCAGAAAACTGTTTTTT. Its protein product is CASSFPPDWSRKLFF.

The rearrangement joins TRBV28 to TRBJ2-7; 7 nucleotides align to TRBD1. The J segment lost 2 bases and the V segment lost 2 bases, leaving 3 bases of the junction unmatched. The CDR3 runs 14 residues. The germline V gene encodes CDR1 MDHEN and CDR2 SYDVKM. As DNA, the CDR3 is TGTGCCAGCAGTTTACCAGGGACAGCCTACGAGCAGTACTTC. It is translated as CASSLPGTAYEQYF. Supplemented by reference TRBV28 and TRBJ2-7, the full variable domain reads DVKVTQSSRYLVKRTGEKVFLECVQDMDHENMFWYRQDPGLGLRLIYFSYDVKMKEKGDIPEGYSVSREKKERFSLILESASTNQTSMYLCASSLPGTAYEQYFGPGTRLTVT.

This chain links TRBV19 with TRBJ1-1; a weak D match, TRBD1 (5 bases). The V gene lost 9 bases and the J gene lost 0 bases, with 20 bases spanning the gap. This CDR3 is built from 16 residues. CDR1 is LNHDA, CDR2 SQIVND, per germline (reference sequence). CDR3 amino acids: CARTPRGRGMNTEAFF. CDR3 bases: TGTGCCAGAACACCCCGAGGGCGGGGGATGAACACTGAAGCTTTCTTT.

The rearrangement joins TRBV6-6 to TRBJ1-2; D may be TRBD1 (6 bases). CDR1 is MNHNY, CDR2 SVGAGI, per germline (reference sequence). The length of the CDR3 is 14 residues. Trimming took off 0 bases at V and 6 bases at J, with 11 bases between the two ends. This CDR3 is CASSYSKGVNGYTF. The DNA of the CDR3 is TGTGCCAGCAGTTACTCAAAGGGGGTAAATGGCTACACCTTC.

This sequence joins TRBV2 and TRBJ2-2; possible D gene TRBD2, 6 bases. The V end was cut by 2 bases, the J end by 5 bases, with 15 bases between. Germline V gene data show CDR1 as SNHLY and CDR2 as FYNNEI. The CDR3 has 16 residues. The CDR3 reads CASSELRASETGELFF. In nucleotides, the CDR3 is TGTGCCAGCAGTGAATTGCGGGCTAGCGAGACCGGGGAGCTGTTTTTT.

V and J are TRBV5-8 and TRBJ2-5, with a possible D match to TRBD1 (5 bases). CDR1 is SGHTS, CDR2 YDEGEE, per germline. The CDR3 is 15 residues long. V lost 0 bases, J lost 5 bases, and 14 bases lay in between. CDR3 protein: CASSLGGLTGETQYF. The CDR3 DNA follows: TGTGCCAGCAGCTTGGGGGGCCTGACTGGGGAGACCCAGTACTTC.

V and J are TRBV5-1 and TRBJ2-5; 14 bases line up with TRBD2. This CDR3 region has 16 residues. J lost 5 bases, V lost 4 bases, and 7 bases had no gene match. Germline values: CDR1 SGHRS, CDR2 YFSETQ. CDR3 residues: CASSTGLAGESETQYF. In DNA form, the CDR3 reads TGCGCCAGCAGCACGGGACTAGCGGGAGAGTCGGAGACCCAGTACTTC.

The chain is built from TRBV7-9 and TRBJ2-5; a possible D gene is TRBD1 (5 bases). There are 15 residues in the CDR3. Trimming cost V 1 base and J 5 bases, with 14 bases left between them. The V gene's germline CDR1 is SEHNR and CDR2 FQNEAQ (reference sequence). The CDR3 loop is CASSLGGRVVETQYF. The CDR3 DNA follows: TGTGCCAGCAGCTTAGGGGGCAGGGTAGTTGAGACCCAGTACTTC.

The chain links TRBV6-2 or TRBV6-3 to TRBJ1-2; D not certain. Trimming removed 0 bases at V and 4 bases at J, with 12 bases between. This CDR3 is built from 15 residues. CDR1 and CDR2 from the germline V gene are MNHEY and SVGEGT. The CDR3 DNA is TGTGCCAGCAGTTACTCGAGCGGGCCACTCTATGGCTACACCTTC. Protein: CASSYSSGPLYGYTF.

V gene TRBV14 combines with J gene TRBJ2-5; D gene unclear. This CDR3 region has 14 residues. Trimming took 3 bases from V and 2 from J, leaving 10 bases between them. Germline V lookup: CDR1 SGHDN, CDR2 FVKESK. The CDR3 DNA reads as TGTGCCAGCAGCCAGAACCCCGGGCAAGAGACCCAGTACTTC. Its protein product is CASSQNPGQETQYF. The full variable domain, its missing parts supplied by reference TRBV14 and TRBJ2-5, is EAGVTQFPSHSVIEKGQTVTLRCDPISGHDNLYWYRRVMGKEIKFLLHFVKESKQDESGMPNNRFLAERTGGTYSTLKVQPAELEDSGVYFCASSQNPGQETQYFGPGTRLLVL.

The rearrangement uses TRBV19 and TRBJ2-7; 7 positions match TRBD1. J gave up 3 bases and V 3 bases, and 5 bases lay outside the gene matches. Germline V CDR1 and CDR2: LNHDA, SQIVND (reference sequence). The CDR3 totals 14 residues. The CDR3 is CASSIGQVHYEQYF. The CDR3 coding sequence is TGTGCCAGTAGTATCGGACAGGTACACTACGAGCAGTACTTC.

The CDR3 DNA sequence: TGTGCCAGCACCGTCCCCCAGTGGCAGTTCTTC. It is translated as CASTVPQWQFF. The rearrangement uses TRBV14 and TRBJ2-1; D ambiguous. CDR3 size: 11 residues. The V gene's germline CDR1 is SGHDN and CDR2 FVKESK. The V end was cut by 7 bases, the J end by 12 bases, with 13 bases between.

This sequence joins TRBV10-3 and TRBJ2-7, with D tentatively TRBD2 (6 bases). The CDR3 totals 16 residues. Germline values: CDR1 ENHRY, CDR2 SYGVKD. Trimming cost V 4 bases and J 2 bases, with 18 bases left between them. CDR3 residues: CAISALGAGLAYEQYF. The CDR3 region has the DNA TGTGCCATCAGTGCGCTTGGAGCGGGTCTTGCCTACGAGCAGTACTTC.

This clone was seen more than once but under ten times. The CDR3 region is CASSEEGNYGYTF. Here the CDR3 DNA reads TGTGCCAGCAGTGAGGAGGGTAACTATGGCTACACCTTC. V usage is TRBV2 and J usage is TRBJ1-2; no firm D call. V was pared by 3 bases and J by 1 base, with 6 bases between. CDR3 length equals 13 residues. CDR1 is SNHLY, CDR2 FYNNEI, per germline.

This chain links TRBV4-1 with TRBJ1-1; 7 positions agree with TRBD1. The CDR3 runs 17 residues. CDR1 and CDR2 from the germline V gene are MGHRA and YSYEKL. V shed 0 bases, J shed 1 base, and the junction held 8 bases outside the gene matches. The CDR3 reads CASSQEDRPSWNTEAFF. The DNA of the CDR3 is TGCGCCAGCAGCCAAGAGGACAGGCCTAGTTGGAACACTGAAGCTTTCTTT.

This chain joins TRBV6-2 or TRBV6-3 and TRBJ2-1; TRBD2 aligns across 8 bases. Trimming took 5 bases from V and 8 from J; bases not matched to a gene: 11. Germline V gene sequence: CDR1 MNHEY, CDR2 SVGEGT. This CDR3 has 15 amino acids. CDR3 coding DNA: TGTGCCAGCAGTACCGCGGGAGGAAGGGAACATGAGCAGTTCTTC. Translation: CASSTAGGREHEQFF.

The V and J genes are TRBV2 and TRBJ2-3, with 7 bases that match TRBD1. This CDR3 spans 14 amino acids. The germline CDR1 and CDR2 sequences are SNHLY and FYNNEI. V was clipped by 7 bases and J by 1 base; unmatched bases: 5. In nucleotides, the CDR3 is TGTGCCAGCACTCAAGACAGGGGCACAGATACGCAGTATTTT. As protein: CASTQDRGTDTQYF. The full variable domain, rest sourced from reference TRBV2 and TRBJ2-3, is EPEVTQTPSHQVTQMGQEVILRCVPISNHLYFYWYRQILGQKVEFLVSFYNNEISEKSEIFDDQFSVERPDGSNFTLKIRSTKLEDSAMYFCASTQDRGTDTQYFGPGTRLTVL.

This rearrangement joins TRBV10-2 to TRBJ1-2; D possibly corresponds to TRBD1 (5 bases). The length of the CDR3 is 13 residues. Germline lookup yields CDR1 WSHSY and CDR2 SAAADI. The germline V and J ends were trimmed by 10 bases and 7 bases, with 19 bases remaining between them. The CDR3: CATRGGGFGGYTF. The CDR3, as DNA: TGCGCCACCCGGGGCGGGGGGTTCGGTGGCTACACCTTC.

The V gene is TRBV12-3 or TRBV12-4, the J gene TRBJ1-2; D call uncertain. Trimming pared 2 bases from V and 7 bases from J, leaving 8 bases between. This CDR3 has 12 amino acids. CDR3 bases: TGTGCCAGCAGTTTACCTAATGGTGGCTACACCTTC. Its translation is CASSLPNGGYTF.